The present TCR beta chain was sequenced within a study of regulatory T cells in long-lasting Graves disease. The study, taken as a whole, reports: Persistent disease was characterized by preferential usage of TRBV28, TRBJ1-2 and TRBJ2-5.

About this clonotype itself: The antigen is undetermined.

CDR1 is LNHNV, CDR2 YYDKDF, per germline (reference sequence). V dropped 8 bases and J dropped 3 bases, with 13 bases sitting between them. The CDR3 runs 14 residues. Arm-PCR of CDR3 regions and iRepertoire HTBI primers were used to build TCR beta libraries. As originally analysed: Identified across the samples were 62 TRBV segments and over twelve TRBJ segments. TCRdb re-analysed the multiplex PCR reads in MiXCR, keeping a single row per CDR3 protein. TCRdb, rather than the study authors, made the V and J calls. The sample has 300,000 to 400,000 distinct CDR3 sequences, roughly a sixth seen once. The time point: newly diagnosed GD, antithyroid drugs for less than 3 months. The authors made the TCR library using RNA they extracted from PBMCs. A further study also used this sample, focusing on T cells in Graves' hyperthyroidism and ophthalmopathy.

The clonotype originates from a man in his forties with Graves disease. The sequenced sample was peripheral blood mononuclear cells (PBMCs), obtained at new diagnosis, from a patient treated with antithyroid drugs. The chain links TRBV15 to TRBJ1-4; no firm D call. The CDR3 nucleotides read TGTGCCACCCAATGGGGTGGCGCTAATGAAAAACTGTTTTTT. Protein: CATQWGGANEKLFF.